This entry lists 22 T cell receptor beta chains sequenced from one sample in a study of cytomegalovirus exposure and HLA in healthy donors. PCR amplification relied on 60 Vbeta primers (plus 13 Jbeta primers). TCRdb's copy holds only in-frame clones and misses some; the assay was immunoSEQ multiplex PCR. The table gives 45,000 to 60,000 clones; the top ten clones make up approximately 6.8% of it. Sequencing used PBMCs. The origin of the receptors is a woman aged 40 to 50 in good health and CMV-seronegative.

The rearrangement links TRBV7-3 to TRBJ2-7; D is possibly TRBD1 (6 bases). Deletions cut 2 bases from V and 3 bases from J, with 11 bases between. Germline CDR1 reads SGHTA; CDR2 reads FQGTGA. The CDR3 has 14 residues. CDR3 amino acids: CASSLSAGDYEQYF. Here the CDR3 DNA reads TGTGCCAGCAGCTTATCGGCAGGGGACTACGAGCAGTACTTC.

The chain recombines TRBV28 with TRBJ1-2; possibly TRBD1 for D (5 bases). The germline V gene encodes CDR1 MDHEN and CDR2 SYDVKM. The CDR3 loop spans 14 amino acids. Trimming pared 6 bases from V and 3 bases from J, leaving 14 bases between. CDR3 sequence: CASSEDVTDYGYTF. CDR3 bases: TGTGCCAGCAGCGAAGATGTGACAGACTATGGCTACACCTTC.

The CDR3 protein is CASSQDRSMNTEAFF. The CDR3 coding sequence is TGTGCCAGCAGTCAGGACAGGAGTATGAACACTGAAGCTTTCTTT. The chain couples TRBV6-1 to TRBJ1-1, with TRBD1 identical over 7 bases. This CDR3 is built from 15 residues. The trim removed 5 bases at V and 0 bases at J, leaving 6 bases unmatched. CDR1 is MNHNS and CDR2 is SASEGT in the germline V gene.

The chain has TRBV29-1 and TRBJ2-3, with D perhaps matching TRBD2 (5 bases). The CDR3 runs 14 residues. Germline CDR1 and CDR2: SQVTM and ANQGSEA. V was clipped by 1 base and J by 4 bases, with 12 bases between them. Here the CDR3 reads CSVEGAEGPDTQYF. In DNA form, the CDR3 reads TGCAGCGTTGAAGGAGCAGAGGGCCCAGATACGCAGTATTTT.

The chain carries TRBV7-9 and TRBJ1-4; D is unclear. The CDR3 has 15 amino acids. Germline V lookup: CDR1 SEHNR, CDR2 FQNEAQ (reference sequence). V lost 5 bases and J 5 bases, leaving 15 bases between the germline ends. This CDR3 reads CASSAGMMGNEKLFF. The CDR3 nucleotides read TGTGCCAGCAGCGCCGGGATGATGGGGAATGAAAAACTGTTTTTT.

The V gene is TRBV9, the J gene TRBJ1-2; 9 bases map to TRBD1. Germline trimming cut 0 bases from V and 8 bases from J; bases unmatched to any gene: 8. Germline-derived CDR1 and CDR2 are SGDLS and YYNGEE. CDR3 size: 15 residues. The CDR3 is CASSVGTRTGEGYTF. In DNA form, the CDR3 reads TGTGCCAGCAGCGTAGGGACGAGGACAGGGGAGGGCTACACCTTC. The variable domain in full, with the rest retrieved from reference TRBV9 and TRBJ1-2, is DSGVTQTPKHLITATGQRVTLRCSPRSGDLSVYWYQQSLDQGLQFLIQYYNGEERAKGNILERFSAQQFPDLHSELNLSSLELGDSALYFCASSVGTRTGEGYTFGSGTRLTVV.

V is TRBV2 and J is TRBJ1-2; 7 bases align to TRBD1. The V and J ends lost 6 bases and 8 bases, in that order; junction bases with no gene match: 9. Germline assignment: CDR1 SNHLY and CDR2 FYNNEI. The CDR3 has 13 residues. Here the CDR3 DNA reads TGTGCCAGCAGCCCTACAGGGGCGGAAGGCTACACCTTC. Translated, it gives CASSPTGAEGYTF.

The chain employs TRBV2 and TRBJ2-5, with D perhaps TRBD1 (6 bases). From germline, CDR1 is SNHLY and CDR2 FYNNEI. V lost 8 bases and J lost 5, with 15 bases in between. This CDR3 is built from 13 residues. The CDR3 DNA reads TGTGCCAGCTTGCAGGGGCTTGTGGAGACCCAGTACTTC. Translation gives CASLQGLVETQYF.

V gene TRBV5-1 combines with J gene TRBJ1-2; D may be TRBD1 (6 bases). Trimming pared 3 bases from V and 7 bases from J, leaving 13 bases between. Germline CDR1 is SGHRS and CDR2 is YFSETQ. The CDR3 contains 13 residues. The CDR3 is CASSSQGDSGYTF. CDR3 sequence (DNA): TGCGCCAGCAGCTCACAGGGTGATAGTGGCTACACCTTC.

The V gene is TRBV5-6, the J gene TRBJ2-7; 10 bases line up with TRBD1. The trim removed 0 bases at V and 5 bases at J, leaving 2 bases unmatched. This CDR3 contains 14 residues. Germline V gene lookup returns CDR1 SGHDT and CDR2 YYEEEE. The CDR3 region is CASSLVDRGNEQYF. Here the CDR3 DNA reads TGTGCCAGCAGCTTGGTGGACAGGGGGAACGAGCAGTACTTC. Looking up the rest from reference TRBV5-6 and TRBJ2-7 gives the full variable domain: DAGVTQSPTHLIKTRGQQVTLRCSPKSGHDTVSWYQQALGQGPQFIFQYYEEEERQRGNFPDRFSGHQFPNYSSELNVNALLLGDSALYLCASSLVDRGNEQYFGPGTRLTVT.

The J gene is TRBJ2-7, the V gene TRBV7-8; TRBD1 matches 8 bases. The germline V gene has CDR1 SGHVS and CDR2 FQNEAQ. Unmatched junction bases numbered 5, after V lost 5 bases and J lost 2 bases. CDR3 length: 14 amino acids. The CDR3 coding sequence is TGTGCCAGCAGCGGGGGGACAGGCACCTACGAGCAGTACTTC. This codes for CASSGGTGTYEQYF.

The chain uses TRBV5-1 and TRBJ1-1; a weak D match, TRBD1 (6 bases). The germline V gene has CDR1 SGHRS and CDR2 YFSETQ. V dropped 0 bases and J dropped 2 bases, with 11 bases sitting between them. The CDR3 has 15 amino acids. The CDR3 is CASSLGTAFNTEAFF. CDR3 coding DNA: TGCGCCAGCAGCTTGGGGACAGCTTTCAACACTGAAGCTTTCTTT.

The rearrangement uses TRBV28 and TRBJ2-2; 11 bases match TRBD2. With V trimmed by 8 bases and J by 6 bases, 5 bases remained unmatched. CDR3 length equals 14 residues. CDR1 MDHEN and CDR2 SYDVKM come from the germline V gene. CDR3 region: CASLTSGIAGELFF. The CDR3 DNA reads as TGTGCCAGCTTGACTAGCGGGATCGCCGGGGAGCTGTTTTTT.

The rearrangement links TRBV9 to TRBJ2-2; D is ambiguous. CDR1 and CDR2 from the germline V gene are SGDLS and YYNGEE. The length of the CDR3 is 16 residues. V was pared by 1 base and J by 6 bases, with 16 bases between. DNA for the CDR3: TGTGCCAGCAGCGTAACTAACCTTCTGTTATCCGGGGAGCTGTTTTTT. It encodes CASSVTNLLLSGELFF.

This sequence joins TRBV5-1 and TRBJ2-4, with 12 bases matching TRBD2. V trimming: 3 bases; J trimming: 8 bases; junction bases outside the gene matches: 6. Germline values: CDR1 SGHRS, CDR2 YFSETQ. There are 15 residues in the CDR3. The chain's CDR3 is CASSSGLAGKDIQYF. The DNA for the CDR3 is TGCGCCAGCAGCTCCGGACTAGCGGGGAAGGACATTCAGTACTTC.

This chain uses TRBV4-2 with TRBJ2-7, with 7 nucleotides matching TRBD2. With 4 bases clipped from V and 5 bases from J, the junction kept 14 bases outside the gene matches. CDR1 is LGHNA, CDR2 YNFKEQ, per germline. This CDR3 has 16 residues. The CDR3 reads CASSLGMETSPNEQYF. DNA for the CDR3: TGTGCCAGCAGCCTCGGAATGGAGACTAGCCCCAACGAGCAGTACTTC.

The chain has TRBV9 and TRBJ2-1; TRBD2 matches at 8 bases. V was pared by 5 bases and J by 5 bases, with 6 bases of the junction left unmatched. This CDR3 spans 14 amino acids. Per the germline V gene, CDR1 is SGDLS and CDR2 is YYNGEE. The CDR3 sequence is CASRRTSNHNEQFF. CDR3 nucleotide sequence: TGTGCCAGCAGAAGGACTAGCAACCACAATGAGCAGTTCTTC.

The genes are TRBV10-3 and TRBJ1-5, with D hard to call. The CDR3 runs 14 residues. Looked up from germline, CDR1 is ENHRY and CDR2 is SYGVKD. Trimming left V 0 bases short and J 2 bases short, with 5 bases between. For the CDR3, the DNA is TGTGCCATCAGTGAGTCAACAGGCAATCAGCCCCAGCATTTT. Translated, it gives CAISESTGNQPQHF.

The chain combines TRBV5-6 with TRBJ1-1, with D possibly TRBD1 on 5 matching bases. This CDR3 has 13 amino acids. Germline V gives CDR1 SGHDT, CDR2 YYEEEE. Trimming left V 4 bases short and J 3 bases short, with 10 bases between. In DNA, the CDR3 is TGTGCCAGCAGCGGGCGGGGACACACTGAAGCTTTCTTT. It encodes CASSGRGHTEAFF.

The CDR3 is CASRPGTGVTEAFF. For the CDR3, the DNA is TGTGCCAGCAGACCCGGGACAGGGGTCACTGAAGCTTTCTTT. The V call is TRBV28, the J call TRBJ1-1, with 10 bases aligning to TRBD1. The ends lost 6 bases at V and 4 bases at J; junction bases unmatched: 5. Germline values: CDR1 MDHEN, CDR2 SYDVKM. The CDR3 runs to 14 residues.

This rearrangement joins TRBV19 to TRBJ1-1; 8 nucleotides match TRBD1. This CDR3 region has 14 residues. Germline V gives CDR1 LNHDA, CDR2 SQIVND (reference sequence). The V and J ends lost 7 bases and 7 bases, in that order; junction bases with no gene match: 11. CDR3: CASTLDRARGEAFF. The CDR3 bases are TGTGCCAGTACCTTGGACAGGGCGAGGGGTGAAGCTTTCTTT.

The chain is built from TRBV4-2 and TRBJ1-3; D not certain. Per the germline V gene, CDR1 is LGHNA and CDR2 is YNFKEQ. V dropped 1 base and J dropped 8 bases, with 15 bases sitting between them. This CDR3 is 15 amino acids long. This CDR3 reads CASSQGDSGIDTIYF. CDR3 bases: TGTGCCAGCAGCCAAGGCGATTCGGGTATTGACACCATATATTTT.